This T cell receptor beta chain stems from a study of cytomegalovirus exposure and HLA in healthy donors. There are 14 residues in the CDR3. CDR1 and CDR2 (germline): MNHNS, SASEGT. V trimming: 6 bases; J trimming: 5 bases; junction bases outside the gene matches: 8. Vbeta (60) and Jbeta (13) primers were used in the PCR. The protocol was immunoSEQ multiplex PCR, while the TCRdb copy is restricted to in-frame clones and leaves out a portion. The sample gives 150,000 to 160,000 clones, around 79% of which show up once; less than 3.5% is in the top ten. Concerning this clone itself: Its matching antigen is unknown.

General study findings and limits: TCR beta sequences reportedly predicted most subjects' HLA-A and HLA-B alleles accurately. A later analysis linked a missense DCLRE1C variant to TCR beta V- and J-gene trimming. A later analysis showed HLA-associated TCR beta chains outstripping equally common others in clonal expansion. TCR association rates varied by HLA locus in a later analysis, with DRB1 highest and HLA-C lowest.

The chain links TRBV6-1 to TRBJ2-5; 8 positions match TRBD2. This TCR derives from a man between 18 and 29 years old in good health and CMV-seronegative. Sequenced material: PBMCs. The CDR3 reads CASSGGGPLETQYF. As DNA, the CDR3 is TGTGCCAGCAGCGGCGGGGGGCCACTTGAGACCCAGTACTTC.